What follows describes a single T cell receptor (beta chain). Its binding antigen is unknown. No base-level quality is on record; no much larger clone is a single base apart. From its cysteine to its phenylalanine, the CDR3 spans 15 amino acids. Left in the record is the CDR3 DNA by itself, 45 bases read in frame from the first base. From V the trimming removes 9 bases and from J it removes 3 bases, while the gene matches leave 12 bases of the junction unaccounted for. From the germline V gene, CDR1 is SGHVS and CDR2 is FQNEAQ. This entry is derived from a study of blood T cell repertoires in COVID-19 (dated by TCRdb to 2018 to 2021). About the investigation overall: Samples covering the acute and convalescent phases of COVID-19 were provided by collaborators in the United States, Italy and Spain. The sample metadata nearly always contained a de-identified subject ID, COVID-19 status, age in years and sex. The repertoires were made available in a free public database intended to serve as a resource for research on the immune response to SARS-CoV-2. The samples were drawn from two sources: the first 160 participants of the ongoing ImmuneRACE study, and about 1,300 subjects contributed by 6 global collaborators. Where available, HLA class I and class II types were obtained from metadata supplied by the sample provider rather than from assay-based typing. The prospective study material was composed of cDNA or gDNA derived from T cells, B-cell-depleted T cells, or PBMCs. Deeply sampled blood TCRbeta repertoires from subjects exposed to, actively infected with, or recovered from COVID-19 were included in the dataset.

At one collaborating source in Seattle, patients were enrolled during active infection and were followed longitudinally through the course of disease. The collaborating institutions used their own protocols to collect whole blood in K2EDTA tubes. For TCRbeta analysis, collaborators shipped samples as frozen whole blood, isolated PBMCs, or DNA extracted from either of those sample types. Beyond this particular receptor, the publication reports: How much clinical and demographic metadata was included differed by source and by participant, and the metadata was provided uncurated.

TCRbeta CDR3 regions were amplified from genomic DNA using the immunoSEQ Assay, a bias-controlled multiplex PCR. As for the original processing: The number of nucleated cells in each sample was estimated by amplification of reference gene primers within the assay. To quantify the absolute abundance of each unique TCRbeta CDR3 rearrangement, sequence reads were collapsed and filtered. For each sample, productive Simpson clonality was calculated as the square root of Simpson's diversity index across productive rearrangements. In TCRdb, the immuneACCESS table is reduced to in-frame sequences with V and J assigned. These tables do not hold every clone; where another copy was compared, an unresolved V gene accounts for under half, and the others remain unexplained. V and J calls plus clone size are reproduced from that table; the DNA served to infer D and trimming. In this sample the table shows 300,000 to 350,000 clones, approximately 87% of which occur a single time. The ten largest clones take up around 6% of the sample.

Sequences were obtained from peripheral blood. This chain joins TRBV7-8 to TRBJ2-3; 7 nucleotides in the junction match TRBD2. The receptor's source is a woman in her 50s with COVID-19, enrolled during active disease. The bases are TGTGCCAGTCAATTATGGGAGCGGGGAACAGATACGCAGTATTTT. Its protein reads: CASQLWERGTDTQYF. Supplemented by the reference TRBV7-8 and TRBJ2-3 proteins around the CDR3, the complete variable domain is GAGVSQSPRYKVAKRGQDVALRCDPISGHVSLFWYQQALGQGPEFLTYFQNEAQLDKSGLPSDRFFAERPEGSVSTLKIQRTQQEDSAVYLCASQLWERGTDTQYFGPGTRLTVL.